The following is a TCR beta chain sequence with its context. The ends were cut back, 9 bases at V and 0 bases at J, with 20 bases in the middle. Germline V gene data show CDR1 as SEHNR and CDR2 as FQNEAQ (reference sequence). The CDR3 is 17 residues long. The data originate from a study of blood T cell repertoires in COVID-19. Study background: There were acute and convalescent COVID-19 samples, and they came from the United States, Italy and Spain. PBMCs, B-cell-depleted T cells, or T cells were the source of the cDNA or gDNA that made up the material.

Per the original methods: Reference gene primer amplification yielded estimated nucleated cell counts. Clones were sequenced by immunoSEQ multiplex PCR, and TCRdb holds only the in-frame ones, with some missing. Clone size and V and J calls were adopted from that table, with D and trimming inferred from the DNA. Here the sample spans about 260,000 clones, around nine tenths being singletons. The sample consisted of peripheral blood. The genes are TRBV7-9 and TRBJ1-4, with no clear D. This sequence was found in a man between 40 and 49 years old who had recovered from COVID-19. CDR3 amino acids: CASLGGWAAATNEKLFF. DNA of the CDR3: TGTGCCAGTCTCGGAGGATGGGCGGCTGCAACTAATGAAAAACTGTTTTTT.